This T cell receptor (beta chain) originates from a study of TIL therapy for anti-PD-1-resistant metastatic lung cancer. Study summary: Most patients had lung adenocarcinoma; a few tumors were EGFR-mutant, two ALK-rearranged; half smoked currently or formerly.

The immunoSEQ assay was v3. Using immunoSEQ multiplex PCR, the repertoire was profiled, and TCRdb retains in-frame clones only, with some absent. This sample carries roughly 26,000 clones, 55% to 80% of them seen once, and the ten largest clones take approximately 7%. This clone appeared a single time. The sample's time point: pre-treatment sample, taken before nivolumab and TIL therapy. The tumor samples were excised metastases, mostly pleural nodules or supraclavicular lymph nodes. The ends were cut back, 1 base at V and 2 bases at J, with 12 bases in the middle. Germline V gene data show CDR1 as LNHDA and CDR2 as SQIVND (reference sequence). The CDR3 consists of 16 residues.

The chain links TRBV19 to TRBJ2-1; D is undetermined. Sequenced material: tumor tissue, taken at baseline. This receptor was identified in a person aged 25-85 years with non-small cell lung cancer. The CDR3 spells CASSIGGRSPYNEQFF. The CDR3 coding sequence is TGTGCCAGTAGTATAGGTGGACGGAGCCCCTACAATGAGCAGTTCTTC.